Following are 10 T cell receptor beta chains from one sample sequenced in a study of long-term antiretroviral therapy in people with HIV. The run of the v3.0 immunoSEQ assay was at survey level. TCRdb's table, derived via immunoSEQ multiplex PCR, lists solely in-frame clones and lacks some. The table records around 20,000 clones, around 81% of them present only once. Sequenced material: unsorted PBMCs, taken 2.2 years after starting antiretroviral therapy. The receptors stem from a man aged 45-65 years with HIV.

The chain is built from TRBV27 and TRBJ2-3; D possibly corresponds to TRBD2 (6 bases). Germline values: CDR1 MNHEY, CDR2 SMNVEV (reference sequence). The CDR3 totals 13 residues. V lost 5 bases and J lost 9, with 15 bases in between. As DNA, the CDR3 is TGTGCCAGCAGTCCCAATCTGGGGGGAACGCAGTATTTT. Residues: CASSPNLGGTQYF.

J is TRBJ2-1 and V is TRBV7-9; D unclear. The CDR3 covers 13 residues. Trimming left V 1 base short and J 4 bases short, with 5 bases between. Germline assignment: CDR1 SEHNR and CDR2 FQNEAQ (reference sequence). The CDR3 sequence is CASSLELYNEQFF. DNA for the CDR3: TGTGCCAGCAGCTTAGAACTTTACAATGAGCAGTTCTTC.

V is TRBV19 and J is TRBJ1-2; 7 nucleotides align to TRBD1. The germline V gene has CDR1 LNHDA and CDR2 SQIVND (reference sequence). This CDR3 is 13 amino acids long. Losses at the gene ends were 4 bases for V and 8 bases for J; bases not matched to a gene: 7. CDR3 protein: CASSTRTGRGYTF. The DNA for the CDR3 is TGTGCCAGTAGTACTCGGACAGGTCGGGGCTACACCTTC.

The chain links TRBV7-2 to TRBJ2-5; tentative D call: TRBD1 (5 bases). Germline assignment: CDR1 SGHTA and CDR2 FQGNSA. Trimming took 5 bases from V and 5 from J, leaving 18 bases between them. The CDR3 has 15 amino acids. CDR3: CASSPRVVNTETQYF. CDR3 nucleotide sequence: TGTGCCAGCAGCCCCAGGGTAGTAAATACGGAGACCCAGTACTTC.

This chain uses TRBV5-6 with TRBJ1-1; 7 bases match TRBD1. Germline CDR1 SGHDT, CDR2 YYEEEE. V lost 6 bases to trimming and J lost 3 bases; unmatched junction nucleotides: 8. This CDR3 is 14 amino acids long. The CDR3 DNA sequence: TGTGCCAGCACCCTTAACAGGGGTGACACTGAAGCTTTCTTT. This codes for CASTLNRGDTEAFF. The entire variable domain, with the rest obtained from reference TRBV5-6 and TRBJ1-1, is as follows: DAGVTQSPTHLIKTRGQQVTLRCSPKSGHDTVSWYQQALGQGPQFIFQYYEEEERQRGNFPDRFSGHQFPNYSSELNVNALLLGDSALYLCASTLNRGDTEAFFGQGTRLTVV.

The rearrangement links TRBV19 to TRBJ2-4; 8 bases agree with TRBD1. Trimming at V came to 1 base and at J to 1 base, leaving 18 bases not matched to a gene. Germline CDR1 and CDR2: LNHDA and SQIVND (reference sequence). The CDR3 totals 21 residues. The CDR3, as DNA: TGTGCCAGTAGTATAGTCTCCCGGACAGGGCGGCCTACTTTGGCCAAAAACATTCAGTACTTC. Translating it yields CASSIVSRTGRPTLAKNIQYF. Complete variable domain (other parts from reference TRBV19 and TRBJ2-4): DGGITQSPKYLFRKEGQNVTLSCEQNLNHDAMYWYRQDPGQGLRLIYYSQIVNDFQKGDIAEGYSVSREKKESFPLTVTSAQKNPTAFYLCASSIVSRTGRPTLAKNIQYFGAGTRLSVL.

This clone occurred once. The CDR3 sequence is CASSLEFQETQYF. In DNA form, the CDR3 reads TGTGCCAGCAGCTTGGAATTTCAAGAGACCCAGTACTTC. The V gene is TRBV5-6, the J gene TRBJ2-5; D not certain. The V gene's germline CDR1 is SGHDT and CDR2 YYEEEE. CDR3 length equals 13 residues. V was cut by 0 bases and J by 2 bases, with 5 bases left in between.

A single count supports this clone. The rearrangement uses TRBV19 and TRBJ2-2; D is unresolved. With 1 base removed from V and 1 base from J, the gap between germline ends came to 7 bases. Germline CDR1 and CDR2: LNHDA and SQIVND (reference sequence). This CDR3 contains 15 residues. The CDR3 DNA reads TGTGCCAGTAGTATAGCGGTTTTGAACACCGGGGAGCTGTTTTTT. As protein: CASSIAVLNTGELFF. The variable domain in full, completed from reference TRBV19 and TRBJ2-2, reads DGGITQSPKYLFRKEGQNVTLSCEQNLNHDAMYWYRQDPGQGLRLIYYSQIVNDFQKGDIAEGYSVSREKKESFPLTVTSAQKNPTAFYLCASSIAVLNTGELFFGEGSRLTVL.

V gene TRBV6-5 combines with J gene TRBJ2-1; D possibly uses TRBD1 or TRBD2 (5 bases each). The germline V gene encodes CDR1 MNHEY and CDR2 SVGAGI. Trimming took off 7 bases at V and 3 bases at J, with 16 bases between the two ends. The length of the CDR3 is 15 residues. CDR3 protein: CASTYSGTGYNEQFF. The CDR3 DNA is TGTGCCAGCACCTACTCCGGGACGGGCTACAATGAGCAGTTCTTC.

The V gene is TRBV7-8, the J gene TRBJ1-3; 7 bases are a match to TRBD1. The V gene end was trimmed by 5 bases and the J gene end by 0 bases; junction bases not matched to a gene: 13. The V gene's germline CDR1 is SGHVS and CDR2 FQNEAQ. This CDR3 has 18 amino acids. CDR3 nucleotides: TGTGCCAGCAGCCCAGGGGGGAGGGGACTTAGCTCTGGAAACACCATATATTTT. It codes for CASSPGGRGLSSGNTIYF.